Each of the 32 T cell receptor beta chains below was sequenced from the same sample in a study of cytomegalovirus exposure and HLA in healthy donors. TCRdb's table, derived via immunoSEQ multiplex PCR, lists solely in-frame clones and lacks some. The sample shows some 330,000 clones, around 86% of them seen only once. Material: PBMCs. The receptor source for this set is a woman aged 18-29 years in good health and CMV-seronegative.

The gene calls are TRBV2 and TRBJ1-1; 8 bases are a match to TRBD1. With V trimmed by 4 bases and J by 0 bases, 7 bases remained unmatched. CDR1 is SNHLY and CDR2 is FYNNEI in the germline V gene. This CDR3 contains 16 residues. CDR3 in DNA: TGTGCCAGCAGTGGAGACAGGGGCAAAATGAACACTGAAGCTTTCTTT. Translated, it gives CASSGDRGKMNTEAFF.

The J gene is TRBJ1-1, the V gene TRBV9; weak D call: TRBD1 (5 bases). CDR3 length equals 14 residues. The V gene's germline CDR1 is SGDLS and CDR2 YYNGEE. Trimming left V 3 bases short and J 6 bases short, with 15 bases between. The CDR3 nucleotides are TGTGCCAGCAGCGCCCCGGTCGCGGGGGCTGAAGCTTTCTTT. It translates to CASSAPVAGAEAFF.

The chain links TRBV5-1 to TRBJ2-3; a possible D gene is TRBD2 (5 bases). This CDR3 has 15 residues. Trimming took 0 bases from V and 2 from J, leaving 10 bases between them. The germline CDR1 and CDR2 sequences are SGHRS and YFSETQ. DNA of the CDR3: TGCGCCAGCAGCTTGGCCGGGGAGACCACAGATACGCAGTATTTT. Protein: CASSLAGETTDTQYF.

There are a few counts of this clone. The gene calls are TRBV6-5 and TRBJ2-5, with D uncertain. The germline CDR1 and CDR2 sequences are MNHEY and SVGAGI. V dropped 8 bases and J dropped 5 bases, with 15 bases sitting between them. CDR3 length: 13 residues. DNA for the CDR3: TGTGCCAGCGCTGCGACTGCGGCGGAGACCCAGTACTTC. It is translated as CASAATAAETQYF.

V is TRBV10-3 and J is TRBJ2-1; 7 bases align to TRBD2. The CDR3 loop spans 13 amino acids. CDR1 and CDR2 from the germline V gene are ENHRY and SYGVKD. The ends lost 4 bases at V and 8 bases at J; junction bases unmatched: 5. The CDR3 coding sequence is TGTGCCATCAGTGTTGGGGGGGTTGATGAGCAGTTCTTC. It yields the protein CAISVGGVDEQFF.

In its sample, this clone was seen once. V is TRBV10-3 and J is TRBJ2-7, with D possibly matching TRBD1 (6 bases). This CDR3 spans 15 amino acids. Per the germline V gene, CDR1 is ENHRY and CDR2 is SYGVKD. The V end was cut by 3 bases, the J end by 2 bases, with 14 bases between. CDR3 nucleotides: TGTGCCATCAGTGAACGCCAGGGGAATGCCTACGAGCAGTACTTC. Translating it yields CAISERQGNAYEQYF.

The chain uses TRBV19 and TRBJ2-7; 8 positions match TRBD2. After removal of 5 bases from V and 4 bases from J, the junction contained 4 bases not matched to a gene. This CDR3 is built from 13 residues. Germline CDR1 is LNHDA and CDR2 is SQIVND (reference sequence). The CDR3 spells CASSREGLYEQYF. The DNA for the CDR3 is TGTGCCAGTAGTCGGGAGGGCCTTTACGAGCAGTACTTC. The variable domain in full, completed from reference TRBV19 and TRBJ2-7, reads DGGITQSPKYLFRKEGQNVTLSCEQNLNHDAMYWYRQDPGQGLRLIYYSQIVNDFQKGDIAEGYSVSREKKESFPLTVTSAQKNPTAFYLCASSREGLYEQYFGPGTRLTVT.

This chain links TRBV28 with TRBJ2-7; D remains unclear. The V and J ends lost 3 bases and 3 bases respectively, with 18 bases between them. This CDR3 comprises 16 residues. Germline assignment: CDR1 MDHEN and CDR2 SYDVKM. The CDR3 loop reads CASSFSPFGPDYEQYF. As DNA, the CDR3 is TGTGCCAGCAGTTTTTCTCCCTTTGGGCCAGACTACGAGCAGTACTTC. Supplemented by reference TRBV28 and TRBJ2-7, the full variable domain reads DVKVTQSSRYLVKRTGEKVFLECVQDMDHENMFWYRQDPGLGLRLIYFSYDVKMKEKGDIPEGYSVSREKKERFSLILESASTNQTSMYLCASSFSPFGPDYEQYFGPGTRLTVT.

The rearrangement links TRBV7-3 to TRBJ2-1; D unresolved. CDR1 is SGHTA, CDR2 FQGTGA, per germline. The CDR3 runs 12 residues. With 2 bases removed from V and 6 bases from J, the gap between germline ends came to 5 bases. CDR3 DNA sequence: TGTGCCAGCAGCTTATCCAGCAATGAGCAGTTCTTC. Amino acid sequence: CASSLSSNEQFF.

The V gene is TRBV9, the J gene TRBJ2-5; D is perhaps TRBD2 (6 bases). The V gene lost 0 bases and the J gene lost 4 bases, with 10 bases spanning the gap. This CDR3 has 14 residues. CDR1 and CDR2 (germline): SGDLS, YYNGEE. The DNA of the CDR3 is TGTGCCAGCAGCGTAGGGGGGGTTGGAGAGACCCAGTACTTC. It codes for CASSVGGVGETQYF.

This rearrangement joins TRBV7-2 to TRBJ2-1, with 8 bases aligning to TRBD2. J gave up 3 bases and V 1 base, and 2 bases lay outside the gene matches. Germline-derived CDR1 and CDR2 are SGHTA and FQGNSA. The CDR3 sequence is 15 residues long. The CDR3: CASSLDSGGYNEQFF. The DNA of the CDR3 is TGTGCCAGCAGCTTAGACAGCGGGGGCTACAATGAGCAGTTCTTC. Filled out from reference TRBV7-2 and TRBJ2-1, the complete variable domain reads GAGVSQSPSNKVTEKGKDVELRCDPISGHTALYWYRQSLGQGLEFLIYFQGNSAPDKSGLPSDRFSAERTGGSVSTLTIQRTQQEDSAVYLCASSLDSGGYNEQFFGPGTRLTVL.

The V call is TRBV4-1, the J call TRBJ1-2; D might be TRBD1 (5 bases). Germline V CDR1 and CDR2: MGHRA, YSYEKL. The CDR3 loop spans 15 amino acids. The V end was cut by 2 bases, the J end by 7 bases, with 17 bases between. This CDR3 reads CASSQLAWGGGGYTF. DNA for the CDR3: TGCGCCAGCAGCCAACTCGCTTGGGGGGGTGGTGGCTACACCTTC.

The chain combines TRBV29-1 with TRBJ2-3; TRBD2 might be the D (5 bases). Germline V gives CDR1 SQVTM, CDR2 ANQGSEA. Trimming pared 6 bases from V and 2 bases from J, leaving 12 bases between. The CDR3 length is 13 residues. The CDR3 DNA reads TGCAGCGTAAAAACTAGATTCACAGATACGCAGTATTTT. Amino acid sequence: CSVKTRFTDTQYF.

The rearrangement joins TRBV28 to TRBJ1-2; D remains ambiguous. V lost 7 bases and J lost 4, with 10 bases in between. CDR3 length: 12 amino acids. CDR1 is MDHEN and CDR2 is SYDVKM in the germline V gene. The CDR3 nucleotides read TGTGCCAGCACAGAGACTTCCTATGGCTACACCTTC. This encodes CASTETSYGYTF.

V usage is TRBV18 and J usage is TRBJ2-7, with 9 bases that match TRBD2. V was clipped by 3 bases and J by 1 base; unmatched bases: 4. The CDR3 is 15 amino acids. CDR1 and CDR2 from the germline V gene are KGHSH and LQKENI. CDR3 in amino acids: CASSPASGESYEQYF. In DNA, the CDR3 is TGTGCCAGCTCACCGGCTAGCGGGGAATCCTACGAGCAGTACTTC.

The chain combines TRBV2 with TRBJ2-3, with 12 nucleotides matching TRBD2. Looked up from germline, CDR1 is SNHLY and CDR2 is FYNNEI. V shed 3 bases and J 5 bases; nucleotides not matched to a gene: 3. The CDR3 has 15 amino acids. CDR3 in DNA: TGTGCCAGCAGTGAGGAACTAGCGGGAGGAGATACGCAGTATTTT. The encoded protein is CASSEELAGGDTQYF.

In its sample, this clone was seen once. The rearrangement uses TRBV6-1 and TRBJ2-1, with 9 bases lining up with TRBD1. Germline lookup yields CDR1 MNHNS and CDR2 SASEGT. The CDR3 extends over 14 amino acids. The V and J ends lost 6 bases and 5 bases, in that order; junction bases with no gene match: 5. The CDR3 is CASSGRTGDNEQFF. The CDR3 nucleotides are TGTGCCAGCAGCGGGCGGACAGGGGACAATGAGCAGTTCTTC.

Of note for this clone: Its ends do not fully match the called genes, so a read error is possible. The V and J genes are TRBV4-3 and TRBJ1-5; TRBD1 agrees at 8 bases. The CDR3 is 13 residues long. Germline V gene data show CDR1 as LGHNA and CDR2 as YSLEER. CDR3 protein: CASSQEAAGQVIF. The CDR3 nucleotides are TGCGCCAGCAGCCAAGAGGCGGCGGGACAGGTCATTTTT.

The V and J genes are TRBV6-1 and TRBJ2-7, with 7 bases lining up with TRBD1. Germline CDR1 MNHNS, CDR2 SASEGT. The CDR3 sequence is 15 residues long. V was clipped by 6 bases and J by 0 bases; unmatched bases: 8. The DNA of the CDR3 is TGTGCCAGCAGATCGGGACAGACAAGCTCCTACGAGCAGTACTTC. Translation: CASRSGQTSSYEQYF.

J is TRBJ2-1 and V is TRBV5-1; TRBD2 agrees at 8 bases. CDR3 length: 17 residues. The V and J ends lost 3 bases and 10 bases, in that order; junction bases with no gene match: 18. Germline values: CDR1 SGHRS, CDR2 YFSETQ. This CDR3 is CASSWGPGTRGEGEQFF. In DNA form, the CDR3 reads TGCGCCAGCAGCTGGGGACCCGGGACTAGGGGGGAGGGGGAGCAGTTCTTC.

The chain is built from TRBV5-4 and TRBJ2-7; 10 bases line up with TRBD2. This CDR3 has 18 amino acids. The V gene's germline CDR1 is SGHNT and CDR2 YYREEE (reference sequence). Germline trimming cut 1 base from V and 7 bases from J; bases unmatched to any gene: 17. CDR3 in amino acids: CASSLPRGSGRASVEQYF. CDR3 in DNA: TGTGCCAGCAGCTTGCCCCGGGGAAGCGGGAGGGCCTCGGTAGAGCAGTACTTC.

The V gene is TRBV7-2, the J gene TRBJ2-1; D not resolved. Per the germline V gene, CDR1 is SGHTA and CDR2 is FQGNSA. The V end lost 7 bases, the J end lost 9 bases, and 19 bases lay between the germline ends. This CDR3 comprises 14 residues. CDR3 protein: CASKVGYLEFEQFF. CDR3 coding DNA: TGTGCCAGCAAAGTCGGCTATTTGGAGTTTGAGCAGTTCTTC. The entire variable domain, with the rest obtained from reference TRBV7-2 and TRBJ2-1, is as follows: GAGVSQSPSNKVTEKGKDVELRCDPISGHTALYWYRQSLGQGLEFLIYFQGNSAPDKSGLPSDRFSAERTGGSVSTLTIQRTQQEDSAVYLCASKVGYLEFEQFFGPGTRLTVL.

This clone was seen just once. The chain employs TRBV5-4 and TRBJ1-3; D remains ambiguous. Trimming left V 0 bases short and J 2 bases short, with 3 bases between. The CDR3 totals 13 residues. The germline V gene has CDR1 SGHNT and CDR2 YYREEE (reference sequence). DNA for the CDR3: TGTGCCAGCAGCTTGGCTCCTGGAAACACCATATATTTT. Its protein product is CASSLAPGNTIYF.

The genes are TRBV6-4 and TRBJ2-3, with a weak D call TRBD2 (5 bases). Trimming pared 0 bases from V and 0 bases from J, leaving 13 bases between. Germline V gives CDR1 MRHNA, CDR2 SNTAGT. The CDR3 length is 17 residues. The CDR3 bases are TGTGCCAGCAGTGACTCGAGGACTTCGGGAAGCACAGATACGCAGTATTTT. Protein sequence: CASSDSRTSGSTDTQYF.

As DNA, the CDR3 is TGCGCCAGCAGCTTGGCTCCCGGGACAGGGGCCTACGAGCAGTACTTC. Protein product: CASSLAPGTGAYEQYF. The V and J genes are TRBV5-1 and TRBJ2-7; TRBD1 aligns across 10 bases. CDR1 is SGHRS and CDR2 is YFSETQ in the germline V gene. Trimming cost V 0 bases and J 2 bases; bases outside gene matches: 5. This CDR3 has 16 residues. Drawing the rest from reference TRBV5-1 and TRBJ2-7, the complete variable domain is KAGVTQTPRYLIKTRGQQVTLSCSPISGHRSVSWYQQTPGQGLQFLFEYFSETQRNKGNFPGRFSGRQFSNSRSEMNVSTLELGDSALYLCASSLAPGTGAYEQYFGPGTRLTVT.

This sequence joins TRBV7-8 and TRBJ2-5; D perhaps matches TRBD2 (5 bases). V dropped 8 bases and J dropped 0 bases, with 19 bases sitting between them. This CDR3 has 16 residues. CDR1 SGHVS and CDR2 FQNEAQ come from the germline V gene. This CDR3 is CASLQRTSADQETQYF. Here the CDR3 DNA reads TGTGCCAGCCTTCAACGGACTTCAGCCGACCAAGAGACCCAGTACTTC.

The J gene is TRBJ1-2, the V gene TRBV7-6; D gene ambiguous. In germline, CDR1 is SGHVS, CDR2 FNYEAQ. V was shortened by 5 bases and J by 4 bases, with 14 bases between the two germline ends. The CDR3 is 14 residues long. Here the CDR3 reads CASSPIGVGYGYTF. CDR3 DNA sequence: TGTGCCAGCAGCCCCATCGGGGTGGGCTATGGCTACACCTTC.

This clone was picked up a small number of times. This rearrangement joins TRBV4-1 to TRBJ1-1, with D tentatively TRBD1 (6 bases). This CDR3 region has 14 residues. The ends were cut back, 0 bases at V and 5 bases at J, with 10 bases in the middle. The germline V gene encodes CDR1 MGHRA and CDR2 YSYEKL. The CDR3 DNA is TGCGCCAGCAGCCAAGATACAGGGTGGACTGAAGCTTTCTTT. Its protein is CASSQDTGWTEAFF.

CDR3 sequence reads: CASSYRSGAYEQYF. CDR3 DNA: TGTGCCAGCAGTTACCGGTCAGGGGCCTACGAGCAGTACTTC. This rearrangement joins TRBV6-5 to TRBJ2-7, with a tentative D call TRBD1 (6 bases). The CDR3 spans 14 residues. The V gene lost 2 bases and the J gene lost 2 bases, with 10 bases spanning the gap. The V gene's germline CDR1 is MNHEY and CDR2 SVGAGI.

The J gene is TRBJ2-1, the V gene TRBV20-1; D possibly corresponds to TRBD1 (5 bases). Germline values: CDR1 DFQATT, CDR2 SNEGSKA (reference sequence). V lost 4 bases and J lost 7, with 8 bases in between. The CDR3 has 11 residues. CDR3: CSATAGNEQFF. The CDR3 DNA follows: TGCAGTGCTACCGCAGGGAATGAGCAGTTCTTC.

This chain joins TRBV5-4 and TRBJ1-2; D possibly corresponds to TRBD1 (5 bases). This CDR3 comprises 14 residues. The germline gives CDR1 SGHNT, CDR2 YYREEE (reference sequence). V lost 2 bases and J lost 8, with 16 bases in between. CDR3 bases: TGTGCCAGCAGCTTTGGTAGCGGGGGGACCGGCTACACCTTC. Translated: CASSFGSGGTGYTF.

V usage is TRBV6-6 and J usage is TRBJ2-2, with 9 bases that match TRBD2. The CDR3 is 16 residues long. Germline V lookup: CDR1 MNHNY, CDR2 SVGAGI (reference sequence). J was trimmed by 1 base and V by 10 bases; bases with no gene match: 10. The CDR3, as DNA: TGTGCCATCGGGGGCGCGACTAGCGGGAACACCGGGGAGCTGTTTTTT. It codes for CAIGGATSGNTGELFF.